This TCR beta chain stems from a study of T cells in Graves' hyperthyroidism and ophthalmopathy. Study-level findings and limits: Most expanded thyroid clonotypes above 0.001 recurred in blood.

Concerning this clonotype itself: Its antigen remains unknown.

This CDR3 is built from 15 residues. Germline values: CDR1 ENHRY, CDR2 SYGVKD. The V gene lost 0 bases and the J gene lost 9 bases, with 14 bases spanning the gap. The investigators amplified TCR beta CDR3 regions from RNA transcripts. Primed by the HTBI set, a first-round RT-PCR was run on the TCR CDR3. TCRdb re-called the multiplex PCR reads through MiXCR, storing one row per CDR3 protein. The data contain approximately 430,000 distinct CDR3 sequences, 15% to 17% of them singletons. Material: blood. The gene calls are TRBV10-3 and TRBJ2-2; D call uncertain. The sequence came from a young woman with Graves' hyperthyroidism. The CDR3 DNA reads TGTGCCATCAGTGAGTCAGCTCCCGAAACCCGGGAGCTGTTTTTT. Translating it yields CAISESAPETRELFF.